The sample holds a few counts of the clone carrying this T cell receptor beta chain. The antigen is not known. Each of the CD4+ naive, central memory, regulatory and stem cell-like memory populations was sorted via CD45RO/CCR7/CD25/CD127/CD95/CD27. Expressed TCRB transcripts were sequenced because the entire RNA isolate underwent reverse transcription. TCRdb's copy holds only in-frame clones and misses some; the assay was immunoSEQ multiplex PCR. Among about 620,000 clones listed, around 15% were seen once. The germline V gene encodes CDR1 LGHNA and CDR2 YNFKEQ. V shed 8 bases, J shed 5 bases, and the junction held 7 bases outside the gene matches. The CDR3 spans 14 residues. These data belong to a study of beta chain features in type 1 diabetes. Study context: No age, gender or cell yield differences were seen between patients and healthy donors. Study-wide findings and caveats: More deletions and fewer insertions at VDJ junctions were found in patients with type 1 diabetes. Patients' naive, central memory and Treg TCRB repertoires seemed closer to one another than those of healthy donors.

This receptor was taken from a man between 18 and 35 years old in good health. The chain has TRBV4-2 and TRBJ2-4; 9 bases line up with TRBD2. Source material: naive CD4+ T cells from blood. In nucleotides, the CDR3 is TGTGCCAGCGCGGGGGGGCCTAGCGAAAACATTCAGTACTTC. Protein sequence: CASAGGPSENIQYF.